Shown below are 13 T cell receptor beta chains from a single sample sequenced in a study of shared clonotypes between healthy human individuals. Only CD45RO-negative cells positively selected for CCR7 counted as naive CD8 cells, so terminally differentiated effector memory CD45RA+ cells were excluded. Assay used: immunoSEQ multiplex PCR; TCRdb lists only in-frame clones, some missing. The repertoire holds around 1,900,000 clones, with about 94% as singletons. The specimen sequenced was naive CD8+ T cells from PBMCs. These receptors came from a man younger than 35 in good health. Some clones in this sample may be carry-over from other donors' samples.

This clone was observed a single time. The chain has TRBV7-3 and TRBJ2-3; D unclear. The CDR3 contains 17 residues. Germline V gene sequence: CDR1 SGHTA, CDR2 FQGTGA. Trimming pared 1 base from V and 5 bases from J, leaving 19 bases between. This CDR3 is CASSLNPWVMSQDTQYF. The CDR3 DNA reads TGTGCCAGCAGCTTAAACCCCTGGGTGATGAGTCAAGATACGCAGTATTTT.

The chain combines TRBV6-1 with TRBJ2-7, with D unclear. Germline V gives CDR1 MNHNS, CDR2 SASEGT. This CDR3 is built from 13 residues. V lost 2 bases and J 6 bases, leaving 11 bases between the germline ends. The CDR3 region is CASSEFRELEQYF. The CDR3 DNA reads as TGTGCCAGCAGTGAATTTCGAGAGCTCGAGCAGTACTTC.

The chain employs TRBV25-1 and TRBJ2-7; no reliable D call. The CDR3 is 10 amino acids. Germline-derived CDR1 and CDR2 are MGHDK and SYGVNS. With 2 bases removed from V and 12 bases from J, the gap between germline ends came to 8 bases. The CDR3 sequence: CASSERDWYF. CDR3 nucleotides: TGTGCCAGCAGTGAACGCGACTGGTACTTC.

The rearrangement uses TRBV19 and TRBJ2-7; possibly TRBD2 for D (6 bases). This CDR3 comprises 16 residues. Germline V gene sequence: CDR1 LNHDA, CDR2 SQIVND (reference sequence). The V end was cut by 4 bases, the J end by 2 bases, with 18 bases between. The CDR3 region has the DNA TGTGCCAGTAGTAGCCGATTGACTAGGCACGCCTACGAGCAGTACTTC. This gives the protein CASSSRLTRHAYEQYF.

The J gene is TRBJ2-7, the V gene TRBV7-8; D is undetermined. CDR1 is SGHVS, CDR2 FQNEAQ, per germline. V lost 5 bases to trimming and J lost 6 bases, with 11 bases between them. This CDR3 has 12 amino acids. The DNA for the CDR3 is TGTGCCAGCAGCCTTCACCCCCCCGAGCAGTACTTC. Translation: CASSLHPPEQYF.

This clone was seen once. The chain recombines TRBV29-1 with TRBJ2-3, with D possibly TRBD2 on 6 matching bases. This CDR3 is 17 amino acids long. V lost 0 bases and J 4 bases, leaving 20 bases between the germline ends. Per the germline V gene, CDR1 is SQVTM and CDR2 is ANQGSEA. DNA for the CDR3: TGCAGCGTTGAAGATCCGGGGGAGGCGACGGTGGCAGATACGCAGTATTTT. Its protein product is CSVEDPGEATVADTQYF.

The CDR3 loop is CASSIVGTTNYGYTF. The CDR3 DNA reads TGTGCCAGTAGTATTGTCGGGACAACTAACTATGGCTACACCTTC. The chain recombines TRBV19 with TRBJ1-2, with a weak D call TRBD1 (6 bases). CDR1 is LNHDA and CDR2 is SQIVND in the germline V gene (reference sequence). The CDR3 has 15 residues. Deletions cut 3 bases from V and 0 bases from J, with 11 bases between.

The gene calls are TRBV9 and TRBJ2-5; no clear D gene. The germline V gene has CDR1 SGDLS and CDR2 YYNGEE. CDR3 length equals 16 residues. V was shortened by 3 bases and J by 5 bases, with 20 bases between the two germline ends. Here the CDR3 reads CASSEGPSWVRETQYF. CDR3 coding DNA: TGTGCCAGCAGCGAGGGCCCCTCTTGGGTTCGGGAGACCCAGTACTTC.

This chain joins TRBV7-9 and TRBJ2-5; TRBD2 might be the D (6 bases). This CDR3 comprises 16 residues. V lost 5 bases and J 5 bases, leaving 21 bases between the germline ends. Germline V gene lookup returns CDR1 SEHNR and CDR2 FQNEAQ (reference sequence). CDR3: CASSRTTPGAEETQYF. CDR3 nucleotides: TGTGCCAGCAGCCGTACCACACCGGGAGCGGAGGAGACCCAGTACTTC.

The rearrangement joins TRBV11-2 to TRBJ1-6; no clear D. The CDR3 spans 17 residues. Trimming stripped 1 base from V and 8 bases from J, with 18 bases between. CDR1 SGHAT and CDR2 FQNNGV come from the germline V gene. As DNA, the CDR3 is TGTGCCAGCAGCTTAGGCTACCGGGCTGACGGGTATTCACCCCTCCACTTT. It translates to CASSLGYRADGYSPLHF. The variable domain in full, with the rest retrieved from reference TRBV11-2 and TRBJ1-6, is EAGVAQSPRYKIIEKRQSVAFWCNPISGHATLYWYQQILGQGPKLLIQFQNNGVVDDSQLPKDRFSAERLKGVDSTLKIQPAKLEDSAVYLCASSLGYRADGYSPLHFGNGTRLTVT.

V is TRBV5-1 and J is TRBJ2-1; a weak D match, TRBD1 (5 bases). V was clipped by 4 bases and J by 1 base, with 15 bases between them. The germline V gene has CDR1 SGHRS and CDR2 YFSETQ. CDR3 length: 16 residues. In DNA, the CDR3 is TGCGCCAGCAGCGTTACGGCAAGGGGTTCCTACAATGAGCAGTTCTTC. Encoded protein: CASSVTARGSYNEQFF.

This clone was seen a single time. The chain couples TRBV7-3 to TRBJ2-1; the D call may be TRBD1 or TRBD2 (5 bases each). CDR3 length equals 16 residues. Germline CDR1 is SGHTA and CDR2 is FQGTGA. Trimming left V 0 bases short and J 5 bases short, with 14 bases between. The CDR3 nucleotides are TGTGCCAGCAGCTTAACGGGGGAAGGGCAGGACAATGAGCAGTTCTTC. This sequence encodes CASSLTGEGQDNEQFF.

This clone was detected once. V is TRBV7-9 and J is TRBJ1-1; no clear D. The ends were cut back, 1 base at V and 0 bases at J, with 9 bases in the middle. Germline-derived CDR1 and CDR2 are SEHNR and FQNEAQ (reference sequence). The CDR3 is 15 amino acids. The CDR3 protein is CASSLVSRVNTEAFF. For the CDR3, the DNA is TGTGCCAGCAGCTTAGTTTCCCGGGTGAACACTGAAGCTTTCTTT.